The 18 T cell receptor beta chains presented below share a single source sample, sequenced in a study of cytomegalovirus exposure and HLA in healthy donors. A multiplex PCR was run with 60 Vbeta primers and 13 Jbeta primers. Method: immunoSEQ multiplex PCR; TCRdb's copy keeps in-frame clones and lacks some. The sample holds approximately 160,000 clones; roughly 80% are singletons and the top ten take about 1.9%. Source material: PBMCs. Receptor source: a human donor in good health.

This clone was counted only a few times. The rearrangement uses TRBV5-1 and TRBJ2-5; D is perhaps TRBD2 (5 bases). The CDR3 is 16 amino acids. V was shortened by 4 bases and J by 0 bases, with 16 bases between the two germline ends. Looked up from germline, CDR1 is SGHRS and CDR2 is YFSETQ. This chain's CDR3 is CASSVLGLLYQETQYF. CDR3 nucleotides: TGCGCCAGCAGCGTCCTCGGACTCTTGTACCAAGAGACCCAGTACTTC.

V and J are TRBV27 and TRBJ1-2, with TRBD1 matching over 8 bases. There are 14 residues in the CDR3. Germline V gene sequence: CDR1 MNHEY, CDR2 SMNVEV (reference sequence). The V segment lost 5 bases and the J segment 4 bases; nucleotides outside the gene matches: 6. The CDR3 DNA sequence: TGTGCCAGCAGTCCCACAGGGGGGAGCTATGGCTACACCTTC. Translating it yields CASSPTGGSYGYTF.

V usage is TRBV9 and J usage is TRBJ2-7; TRBD1 aligns across 7 bases. Germline trimming cut 0 bases from V and 7 bases from J; bases unmatched to any gene: 4. CDR1 is SGDLS and CDR2 is YYNGEE in the germline V gene. CDR3 size: 13 residues. The CDR3 DNA reads as TGTGCCAGCAGCGTAGGAGGGGGCGGTGAGCAGTACTTC. It yields the protein CASSVGGGGEQYF. Supplemented by reference TRBV9 and TRBJ2-7, the full variable domain reads DSGVTQTPKHLITATGQRVTLRCSPRSGDLSVYWYQQSLDQGLQFLIQYYNGEERAKGNILERFSAQQFPDLHSELNLSSLELGDSALYFCASSVGGGGEQYFGPGTRLTVT.

The V gene is TRBV21-1, the J gene TRBJ2-7; the table's D gene call, TRBD2, was not cross checked with the DNA. TRBV21-1 is a pseudogene segment. The CDR3 has 17 residues. CDR3 residues: CASSEGRKGEGGREQYF. DNA of the CDR3: TGTGCCAGCAGCGAAGGCCGTAAGGGCGAGGGTGGACGCGAGCAGTACTTC.

With regard to this clone: Without the conserved terminal phenylalanine or tryptophan, this CDR3 likely stems from a read error. This chain uses TRBV2 with TRBJ2-7; the D gene is possibly TRBD1 (6 bases). The V end lost 2 bases, the J end lost 3 bases, and 11 bases lay between the germline ends. This CDR3 comprises 14 residues. Germline loops: CDR1 SNHLY, CDR2 FYNNEI. The CDR3 spells CASSEPAGDYEQYL. The CDR3, as DNA: TGTGCCAGCAGTGAACCGGCAGGGGACTACGAGCAGTACCTC.

The chain links TRBV5-4 to TRBJ1-2; 12 nucleotides align to TRBD1. CDR1 is SGHNT, CDR2 YYREEE, per germline (reference sequence). CDR3 length: 15 residues. Germline trimming cut 3 bases from V and 8 bases from J; bases unmatched to any gene: 8. The CDR3 DNA reads TGTGCCAGCAGCTGGGGACAGGGGGCGCGACGGGGCTACACCTTC. Amino acids: CASSWGQGARRGYTF.

J is TRBJ2-5 and V is TRBV6-5; TRBD1 agrees at 9 bases. Gene TRBJ2-7 matches the end of the DNA better, so the J call may be wrong. The CDR3 length is 15 residues. The germline gives CDR1 MNHEY, CDR2 SVGAGI. The CDR3 here is CASSSPGQGAGEQYF. The CDR3 DNA follows: TGTGCCAGCAGTTCACCGGGACAGGGAGCTGGCGAGCAGTACTTC.

The rearrangement uses TRBV4-1 and TRBJ2-3; D is possibly TRBD2 (7 bases). Germline V gene lookup returns CDR1 MGHRA and CDR2 YSYEKL. The CDR3 spans 16 residues. Trimming removed 6 bases at V and 4 bases at J, with 20 bases between. CDR3 amino acids: CASSRGASVVPDTQYF. Written as DNA, the CDR3 is TGCGCCAGCAGTCGGGGGGCTAGCGTGGTTCCAGATACGCAGTATTTT.

The chain combines TRBV5-1 with TRBJ2-1, with D tentatively TRBD1 (6 bases). V shed 4 bases and J shed 8 bases, with 16 bases lying between them. CDR3 size: 14 residues. CDR1 is SGHRS, CDR2 YFSETQ, per germline. In DNA form, the CDR3 reads TGCGCCAGCAGCCTCGGACATTCAGGGGATGAGCAGTTCTTC. This gives the protein CASSLGHSGDEQFF.

This chain links TRBV4-1 with TRBJ1-2, with 10 bases aligning to TRBD1. This CDR3 spans 14 amino acids. Germline values: CDR1 MGHRA, CDR2 YSYEKL. V lost 4 bases and J lost 5; bases outside the gene matches: 4. Here the CDR3 DNA reads TGCGCCAGCAGCCTCGGGACAGGGGATTATGGCTACACCTTC. Protein product: CASSLGTGDYGYTF.

This clone rates as medium-sized (0.01 to 0.1%). V gene TRBV2 combines with J gene TRBJ1-3; tentatively, D is TRBD1 (5 bases). V was trimmed by 7 bases and J by 0 bases, leaving 7 bases between them. CDR1 and CDR2 (germline): SNHLY, FYNNEI. This CDR3 has 13 residues. CDR3 sequence: CASTGNSGNTIYF. The CDR3 region has the DNA TGTGCCAGCACAGGGAACTCTGGAAACACCATATATTTT.

J is TRBJ2-7 and V is TRBV19; D unresolved. This CDR3 is 14 amino acids long. Germline V gene lookup returns CDR1 LNHDA and CDR2 SQIVND (reference sequence). V was pared by 3 bases and J by 2 bases, with 11 bases between. In DNA form, the CDR3 reads TGTGCCAGTAGTATGGGTGACAAACCCTACGAGCAGTACTTC. It codes for CASSMGDKPYEQYF.

This clone was picked up one time. The V and J genes are TRBV19 and TRBJ1-5; D gene uncertain. The ends were cut back, 6 bases at V and 3 bases at J, with 12 bases in the middle. This CDR3 is 14 amino acids long. Germline V gene sequence: CDR1 LNHDA, CDR2 SQIVND (reference sequence). The CDR3 region is CASSLTEFNQPQHF. In nucleotides, the CDR3 is TGTGCCAGTAGCCTTACAGAGTTCAATCAGCCCCAGCATTTT.

The chain uses TRBV19 and TRBJ2-6; 8 bases match TRBD1. Germline CDR1 LNHDA, CDR2 SQIVND (reference sequence). V lost 5 bases to trimming and J lost 3 bases; unmatched junction nucleotides: 6. The CDR3 extends over 16 amino acids. The DNA for the CDR3 is TGTGCCAGTAGTGGGGCAGGGGGCGTTGGGGCCAACGTCCTGACTTTC. This translates into CASSGAGGVGANVLTF.

The V call is TRBV7-2, the J call TRBJ1-2; D might be TRBD1 (5 bases). The CDR3 loop spans 15 amino acids. V lost 3 bases to trimming and J lost 4 bases, with 15 bases between them. CDR1 and CDR2 (germline): SGHTA, FQGNSA. The CDR3 region has the DNA TGTGCCAGCAGCTTCCTAAAGGGGTTTAGCTATGGCTACACCTTC. Protein product: CASSFLKGFSYGYTF.

The rearrangement uses TRBV7-2 and TRBJ2-3; D possibly corresponds to TRBD2 (5 bases). This CDR3 contains 15 residues. Germline V gene lookup returns CDR1 SGHTA and CDR2 FQGNSA. The V and J ends lost 3 bases and 4 bases respectively, with 14 bases between them. CDR3 amino acids: CASSFGNMGPDTQYF. The CDR3 coding sequence is TGTGCCAGCAGCTTCGGGAATATGGGTCCAGATACGCAGTATTTT. Drawing the rest from reference TRBV7-2 and TRBJ2-3, the complete variable domain is GAGVSQSPSNKVTEKGKDVELRCDPISGHTALYWYRQSLGQGLEFLIYFQGNSAPDKSGLPSDRFSAERTGGSVSTLTIQRTQQEDSAVYLCASSFGNMGPDTQYFGPGTRLTVL.

The sample holds one count of this clone. The V gene is TRBV19, the J gene TRBJ1-5, with a tentative D call TRBD1 (6 bases). In germline, CDR1 is LNHDA, CDR2 SQIVND (reference sequence). This CDR3 is 16 amino acids long. V lost 5 bases and J 3 bases, leaving 17 bases between the germline ends. CDR3 protein: CASSGWTESVNQPQHF. Here the CDR3 DNA reads TGTGCCAGTAGTGGATGGACAGAAAGTGTCAATCAGCCCCAGCATTTT.

This clone was recorded once. V and J are TRBV5-6 and TRBJ1-6; D is unclear. Germline V gives CDR1 SGHDT, CDR2 YYEEEE. V gave up 0 bases and J gave up 8 bases, with 9 bases separating them. This CDR3 region has 14 residues. Written as DNA, the CDR3 is TGTGCCAGCAGCTTGGGAGTTTTCGATTCACCCCTCCACTTT. It specifies CASSLGVFDSPLHF.